This entry lists 24 T cell receptor beta chains sequenced from one sample in a study of T-cell memory formation after mild COVID-19. TCRdb independently ran MiXCR on the 5' RACE reads; one entry per CDR3 protein. This table has about 560,000 distinct CDR3 sequences, 17% appearing once. The sample comprised PBMCs or a T cell subset sorted from them (not recorded which). These receptors were collected from an adult woman who had mild COVID-19 (a few samples of this study predate the infection). Cell type and time point are not known.

The chain is built from TRBV5-4 and TRBJ2-7; D is perhaps TRBD1 (5 bases). Trimming stripped 0 bases from V and 3 bases from J, with 10 bases between. The CDR3 loop spans 14 amino acids. Per germline, CDR1 SGHNT and CDR2 YYREEE (reference sequence). CDR3 protein: CASSLDQGDYEQYF. The CDR3 DNA sequence: TGTGCCAGCAGCTTGGACCAAGGGGACTACGAGCAGTACTTC. Using reference TRBV5-4 and TRBJ2-7 for the parts outside the CDR3, the full variable domain is ETGVTQSPTHLIKTRGQQVTLRCSSQSGHNTVSWYQQALGQGPQFIFQYYREEENGRGNFPPRFSGLQFPNYSSELNVNALELDDSALYLCASSLDQGDYEQYFGPGTRLTVT.

This clonotype was detected many times. The rearrangement links TRBV19 to TRBJ1-4; D is undetermined. The CDR3 has 17 amino acids. Germline CDR1 and CDR2: LNHDA and SQIVND (reference sequence). V lost 3 bases and J lost 0, with 14 bases in between. DNA for the CDR3: TGTGCCAGTAGTATTTCTGGCGGTGACGCAACTAATGAAAAACTGTTTTTT. Its translation is CASSISGGDATNEKLFF.

The chain employs TRBV7-9 and TRBJ2-6, with 8 bases fitting TRBD1. The J segment lost 0 bases and the V segment lost 4 bases, leaving 14 bases of the junction unmatched. Germline CDR1 reads SEHNR; CDR2 reads FQNEAQ (reference sequence). This CDR3 contains 20 residues. The DNA of the CDR3 is TGTGCCAGCAGCTCACCTAGGAGGGACAGGAATCGCTCTGGGGCCAACGTCCTGACTTTC. This translates into CASSSPRRDRNRSGANVLTF.

This clonotype was seen a few times. This chain links TRBV11-2 with TRBJ2-2; unclear D gene. Trimming pared 1 base from V and 6 bases from J, leaving 12 bases between. CDR3 length equals 15 residues. Germline assignment: CDR1 SGHAT and CDR2 FQNNGV. The CDR3 region has the DNA TGTGCCAGCAGCTTAGCGTCCCAGTATTCCGGGGAGCTGTTTTTT. Amino acid sequence: CASSLASQYSGELFF. Complete variable domain (other parts from reference TRBV11-2 and TRBJ2-2): EAGVAQSPRYKIIEKRQSVAFWCNPISGHATLYWYQQILGQGPKLLIQFQNNGVVDDSQLPKDRFSAERLKGVDSTLKIQPAKLEDSAVYLCASSLASQYSGELFFGEGSRLTVL.

This clonotype occurred a few times. This rearrangement joins TRBV7-2 to TRBJ2-6; D is perhaps TRBD2 (7 bases). CDR1 is SGHTA and CDR2 is FQGNSA in the germline V gene. This CDR3 is 19 amino acids long. Trimming cost V 3 bases and J 4 bases, with 22 bases left between them. The DNA of the CDR3 is TGTGCCAGCAGCTTGTTGGGGGGGCTGGGGGCGCGCGGGGCCAACGTCCTGACTTTC. Translation: CASSLLGGLGARGANVLTF.

Regarding this clonotype: Relative to the germline gene, one junction end is altered; a read error may explain this. This sequence joins TRBV7-7 and TRBJ2-1; TRBD2 matches at 8 bases. Germline V CDR1 and CDR2: SSHAT, FNYEAQ (reference sequence). This CDR3 comprises 13 residues. The CDR3 protein is CASSFSGGYEQFF. CDR3 sequence (DNA): TGTGCTAGCAGCTTTTCGGGAGGGTATGAGCAGTTCTTC.

The rearrangement uses TRBV14 and TRBJ2-1; D is unresolved. The CDR3 totals 13 residues. Trimming took off 2 bases at V and 10 bases at J, with 12 bases between the two ends. CDR1 SGHDN and CDR2 FVKESK come from the germline V gene. CDR3 loop: CASSQFGPAEQFF. CDR3 DNA sequence: TGTGCCAGCAGCCAATTCGGGCCCGCGGAGCAGTTCTTC.

This chain uses TRBV20-1 with TRBJ2-2; D is uncertain. V was clipped by 3 bases and J by 1 base, with 12 bases between them. The CDR3 is made up of 15 amino acids. From germline, CDR1 is DFQATT and CDR2 SNEGSKA (reference sequence). CDR3: CSARILHRNTGELFF. The CDR3 DNA follows: TGCAGTGCTAGGATTCTCCATAGGAACACCGGGGAGCTGTTTTTT.

Only a few counts were recorded for this clonotype. J is TRBJ2-1 and V is TRBV6-5; 11 positions agree with TRBD2. The germline CDR1 and CDR2 sequences are MNHEY and SVGAGI. The CDR3 contains 17 residues. V dropped 4 bases and J dropped 2; count of bases not matched to a gene: 7. The CDR3 sequence is CASSSRSGRAPYNEQFF. For the CDR3, the DNA is TGTGCCAGCAGTTCACGTAGCGGGAGGGCCCCCTACAATGAGCAGTTCTTC.

This clonotype was counted only a few times. The chain is built from TRBV4-3 and TRBJ2-6; D may match TRBD1 or TRBD2 (5 bases each). This CDR3 is built from 16 residues. CDR1 is LGHNA, CDR2 YSLEER, per germline. Trimming cost V 3 bases and J 4 bases, with 13 bases left between them. In nucleotides, the CDR3 is TGCGCCAGCAGCCACCAGAGGGGTTCCGGGGCCAACGTCCTGACTTTC. It codes for CASSHQRGSGANVLTF.

This clonotype was recorded a few times. The chain combines TRBV4-2 with TRBJ2-1; 11 positions agree with TRBD2. The trim removed 3 bases at V and 3 bases at J, leaving 4 bases unmatched. Germline loops: CDR1 LGHNA, CDR2 YNFKEQ. There are 16 residues in the CDR3. The CDR3 DNA is TGTGCCAGCAGCCAGGCCGGGACTAGCGGCTACAATGAGCAGTTCTTC. Protein product: CASSQAGTSGYNEQFF.

The chain joins TRBV4-1 to TRBJ1-5; unclear D gene. V lost 1 base to trimming and J lost 1 base, with 8 bases between them. Looked up from germline, CDR1 is MGHRA and CDR2 is YSYEKL. The CDR3 sequence is 15 residues long. CDR3 nucleotides: TGCGCCAGCAGCCAAGGCGTAACAAGCAATCAGCCCCAGCATTTT. Its translation is CASSQGVTSNQPQHF.

The J gene is TRBJ2-7, the V gene TRBV7-8; D possibly matches TRBD1 or TRBD2 (5 bases each). CDR3 length: 16 residues. Trimming removed 3 bases from V and 0 bases from J, with 15 bases in between. Germline V lookup: CDR1 SGHVS, CDR2 FQNEAQ. The CDR3 DNA reads TGTGCCAGCAGCTTTACCCCGGGACCGGTCTCCTACGAGCAGTACTTC. Protein: CASSFTPGPVSYEQYF.

This clonotype was picked up a small number of times. The rearrangement uses TRBV25-1 and TRBJ2-7; D call uncertain. Germline V gives CDR1 MGHDK, CDR2 SYGVNS. Trimming removed 6 bases from V and 3 bases from J, with 15 bases in between. The CDR3 loop spans 14 amino acids. The CDR3 sequence: CASSSDRVRYEQYF. The CDR3 coding sequence is TGTGCCAGCAGCTCCGATCGGGTGCGCTACGAGCAGTACTTC.

This chain connects TRBV20-1 to TRBJ2-3; the D is unclear. There are 13 residues in the CDR3. The V gene's germline CDR1 is DFQATT and CDR2 SNEGSKA (reference sequence). CDR3 amino acids: CRARAATTDTQYF. The CDR3 DNA is TGCAGGGCCCGGGCCGCGACCACAGATACGCAGTATTTT.

This clonotype was seen a few times. The chain uses TRBV20-1 and TRBJ2-1; TRBD2 agrees at 14 bases. Germline CDR1 reads DFQATT; CDR2 reads SNEGSKA (reference sequence). The CDR3 extends over 18 amino acids. Germline trimming cut 0 bases from V and 7 bases from J; bases unmatched to any gene: 11. The CDR3 is CSARDSPRGLAGVNEQFF. The CDR3, as DNA: TGCAGTGCTAGAGATTCCCCGCGGGGACTAGCGGGGGTGAATGAGCAGTTCTTC.

The rearrangement joins TRBV27 to TRBJ2-7, with 7 bases aligning to TRBD1. CDR1 is MNHEY, CDR2 SMNVEV, per germline (reference sequence). The CDR3 consists of 14 residues. V lost 5 bases, J lost 2 bases, and 6 bases stayed unmatched. CDR3 protein: CASSALGQTYEQYF. Written as DNA, the CDR3 is TGTGCCAGCAGTGCCTTGGGACAGACCTACGAGCAGTACTTC.

This clonotype turned up a few times. The V and J genes are TRBV6-6 and TRBJ2-2; 7 nucleotides align to TRBD1. CDR1 is MNHNY, CDR2 SVGAGI, per germline (reference sequence). With V trimmed by 6 bases and J by 5 bases, 6 bases remained unmatched. The CDR3 has 14 amino acids. The CDR3 here is CASSGPGGTGELFF. In nucleotides, the CDR3 is TGTGCCAGCAGCGGCCCAGGGGGTACCGGGGAGCTGTTTTTT.

The V and J genes are TRBV20-1 and TRBJ1-1; unclear D gene. V dropped 0 bases and J dropped 7 bases, with 12 bases sitting between them. The CDR3 runs 13 residues. CDR1 is DFQATT, CDR2 SNEGSKA, per germline (reference sequence). The CDR3 DNA is TGCAGTGCTAGAGATCCCGGACGCGGTGAAGCTTTCTTT. Its protein is CSARDPGRGEAFF.

There are a few counts of this clonotype. In nucleotides, the CDR3 is TGTGCCAGCAGTTATCAGCCCCTAGCGGGAGTTTCGAATGAGCAGTTCTTC. The encoded protein is CASSYQPLAGVSNEQFF. The rearrangement links TRBV6-6 to TRBJ2-1, with 10 bases fitting TRBD2. The CDR3 has 17 amino acids. Germline V gene data show CDR1 as MNHNY and CDR2 as SVGAGI (reference sequence). The J segment lost 7 bases and the V segment lost 3 bases, leaving 12 bases of the junction unmatched.

The J gene is TRBJ2-1, the V gene TRBV9; D may be TRBD2 (6 bases). V gave up 2 bases and J gave up 4 bases, with 13 bases separating them. Germline V CDR1 and CDR2: SGDLS, YYNGEE. The CDR3 totals 15 residues. CDR3 sequence: CASSVIGGPYNEQFF. The CDR3 nucleotides read TGTGCCAGCAGCGTTATCGGAGGGCCGTACAATGAGCAGTTCTTC.

This clonotype appeared a few times. The chain has TRBV13 and TRBJ1-5; maybe TRBD1 (5 bases). The CDR3 contains 15 residues. Trimming removed 9 bases from V and 1 base from J, with 16 bases in between. Germline values: CDR1 PRHDT, CDR2 FYEKMQ (reference sequence). As DNA, the CDR3 is TGTGCCAGGAGATTGGGACCGAGAAGCAATCAGCCCCAGCATTTT. The encoded protein is CARRLGPRSNQPQHF. Based on the CDR3 plus reference TRBV13 and TRBJ1-5, the full variable domain is AAGVIQSPRHLIKEKRETATLKCYPIPRHDTVYWYQQGPGQDPQFLISFYEKMQSDKGSIPDRFSAQQFSDYHSELNMSSLELGDSALYFCARRLGPRSNQPQHFGDGTRLSIL.

The chain employs TRBV7-9 and TRBJ2-1, with D perhaps being TRBD1 or TRBD2 (5 bases each). In germline, CDR1 is SEHNR, CDR2 FQNEAQ (reference sequence). The CDR3 consists of 16 residues. Trimming took off 6 bases at V and 0 bases at J, with 15 bases between the two ends. Here the CDR3 DNA reads TGTGCCAGCAGTTCGGGACGTATAAGCTCCTACAATGAGCAGTTCTTC. Its protein is CASSSGRISSYNEQFF.

J is TRBJ1-2 and V is TRBV12-3 or TRBV12-4, with TRBD1 identical over 8 bases. This CDR3 has 16 amino acids. V dropped 0 bases and J dropped 4; count of bases not matched to a gene: 7. CDR3 sequence (DNA): TGTGCCAGCAGTTTAGCGCTAAGACAGGGGATCTATGGCTACACCTTC. Translation: CASSLALRQGIYGYTF.